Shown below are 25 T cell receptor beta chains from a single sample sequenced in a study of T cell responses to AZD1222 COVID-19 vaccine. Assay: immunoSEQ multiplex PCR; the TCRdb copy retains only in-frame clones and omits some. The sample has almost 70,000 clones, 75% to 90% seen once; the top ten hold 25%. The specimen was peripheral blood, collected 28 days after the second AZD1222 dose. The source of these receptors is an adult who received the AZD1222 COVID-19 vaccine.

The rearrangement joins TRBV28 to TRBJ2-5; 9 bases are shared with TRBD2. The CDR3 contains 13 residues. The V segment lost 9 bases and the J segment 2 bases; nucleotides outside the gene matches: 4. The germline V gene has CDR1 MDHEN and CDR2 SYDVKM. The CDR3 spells CASSGLAQETQYF. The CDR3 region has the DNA TGTGCCAGTTCGGGACTAGCTCAAGAGACCCAGTACTTC. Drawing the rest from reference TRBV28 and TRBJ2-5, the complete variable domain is DVKVTQSSRYLVKRTGEKVFLECVQDMDHENMFWYRQDPGLGLRLIYFSYDVKMKEKGDIPEGYSVSREKKERFSLILESASTNQTSMYLCASSGLAQETQYFGPGTRLLVL.

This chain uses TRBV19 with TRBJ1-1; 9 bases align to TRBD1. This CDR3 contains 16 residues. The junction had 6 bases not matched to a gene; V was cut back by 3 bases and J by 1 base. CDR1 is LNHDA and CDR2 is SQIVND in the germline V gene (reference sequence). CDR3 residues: CASSIGQGMWNTEAFF. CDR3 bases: TGTGCCAGTAGTATTGGACAGGGGATGTGGAACACTGAAGCTTTCTTT.

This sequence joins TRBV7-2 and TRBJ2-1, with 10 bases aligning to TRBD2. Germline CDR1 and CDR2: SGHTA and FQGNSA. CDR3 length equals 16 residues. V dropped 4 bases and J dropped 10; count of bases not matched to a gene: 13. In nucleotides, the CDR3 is TGTGCCAGCAGCTCCACTAAAGCGGGAGGGCATTTCGAGCAGTTCTTC. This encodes CASSSTKAGGHFEQFF.

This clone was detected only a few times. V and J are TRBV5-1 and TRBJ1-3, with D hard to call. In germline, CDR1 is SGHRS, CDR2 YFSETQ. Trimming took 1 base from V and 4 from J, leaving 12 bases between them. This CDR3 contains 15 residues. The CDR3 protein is CASSLQAGQGNTIYF. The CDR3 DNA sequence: TGCGCCAGCAGCTTGCAGGCCGGGCAGGGAAACACCATATATTTT.

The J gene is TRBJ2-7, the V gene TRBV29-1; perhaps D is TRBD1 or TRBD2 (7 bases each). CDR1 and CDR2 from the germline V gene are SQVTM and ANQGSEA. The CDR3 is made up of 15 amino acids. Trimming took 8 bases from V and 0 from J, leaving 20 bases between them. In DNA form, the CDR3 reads TGCAGCCCGAAACCAGCGGGACAGTGCTCCTACGAGCAGTACTTC. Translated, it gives CSPKPAGQCSYEQYF.

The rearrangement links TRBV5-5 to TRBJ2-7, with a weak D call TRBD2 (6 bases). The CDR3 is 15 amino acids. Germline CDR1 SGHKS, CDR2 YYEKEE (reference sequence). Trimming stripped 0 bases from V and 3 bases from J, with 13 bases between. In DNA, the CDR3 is TGTGCCAGCAGCTTGGCGGGCGGGACGCGCTACGAGCAGTACTTC. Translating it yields CASSLAGGTRYEQYF.

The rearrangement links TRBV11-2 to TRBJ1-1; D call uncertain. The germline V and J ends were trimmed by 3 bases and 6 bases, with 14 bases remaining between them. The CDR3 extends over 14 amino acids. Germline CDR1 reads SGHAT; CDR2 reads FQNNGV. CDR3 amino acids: CASSFNTRSPEAFF. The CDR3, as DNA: TGTGCCAGCAGCTTTAATACACGGTCACCTGAAGCTTTCTTT.

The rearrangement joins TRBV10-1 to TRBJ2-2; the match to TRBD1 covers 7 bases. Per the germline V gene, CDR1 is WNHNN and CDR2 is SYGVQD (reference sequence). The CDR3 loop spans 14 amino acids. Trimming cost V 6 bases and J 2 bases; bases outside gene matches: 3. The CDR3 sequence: CASRRDSNTGELFF. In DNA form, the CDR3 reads TGCGCCAGCAGACGGGACAGCAACACCGGGGAGCTGTTTTTT.

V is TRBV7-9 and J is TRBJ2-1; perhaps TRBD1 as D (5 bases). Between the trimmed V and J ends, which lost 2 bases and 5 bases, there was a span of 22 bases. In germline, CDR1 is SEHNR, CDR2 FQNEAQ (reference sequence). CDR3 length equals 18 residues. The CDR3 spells CASSLTGKAAFDHNEQFF. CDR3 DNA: TGTGCCAGCAGCTTAACAGGTAAAGCAGCTTTTGACCACAATGAGCAGTTCTTC. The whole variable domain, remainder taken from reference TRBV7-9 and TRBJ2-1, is DTGVSQNPRHKITKRGQNVTFRCDPISEHNRLYWYRQTLGQGPEFLTYFQNEAQLEKSRLLSDRFSAERPKGSFSTLEIQRTEQGDSAMYLCASSLTGKAAFDHNEQFFGPGTRLTVL.

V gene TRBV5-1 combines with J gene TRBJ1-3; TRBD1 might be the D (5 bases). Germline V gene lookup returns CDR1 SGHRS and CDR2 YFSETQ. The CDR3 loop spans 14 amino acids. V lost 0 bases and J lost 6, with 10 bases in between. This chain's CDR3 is CASSLADGANTIYF. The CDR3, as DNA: TGCGCCAGCAGCTTGGCCGACGGGGCAAACACCATATATTTT.

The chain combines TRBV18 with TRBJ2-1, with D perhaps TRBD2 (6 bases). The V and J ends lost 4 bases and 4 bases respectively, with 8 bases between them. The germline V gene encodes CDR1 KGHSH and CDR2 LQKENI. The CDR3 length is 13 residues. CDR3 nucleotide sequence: TGTGCCAGCTCACGGGACTCTTACAATGAGCAGTTCTTC. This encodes CASSRDSYNEQFF.

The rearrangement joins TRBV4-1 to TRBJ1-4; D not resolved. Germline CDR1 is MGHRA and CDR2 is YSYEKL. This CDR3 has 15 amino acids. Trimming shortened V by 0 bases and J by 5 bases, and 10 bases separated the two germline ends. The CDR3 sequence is CASSQDWQRNEKLFF. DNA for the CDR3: TGCGCCAGCAGCCAAGATTGGCAGCGAAATGAAAAACTGTTTTTT.

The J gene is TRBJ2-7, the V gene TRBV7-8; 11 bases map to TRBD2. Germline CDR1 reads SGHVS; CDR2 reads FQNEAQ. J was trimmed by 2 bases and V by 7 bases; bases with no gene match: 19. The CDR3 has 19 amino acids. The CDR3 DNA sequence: TGTGCCAGCACCCTCTTAGACCTAGCGGGGGGCCGCGTTCCCTACGAGCAGTACTTC. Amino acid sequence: CASTLLDLAGGRVPYEQYF.

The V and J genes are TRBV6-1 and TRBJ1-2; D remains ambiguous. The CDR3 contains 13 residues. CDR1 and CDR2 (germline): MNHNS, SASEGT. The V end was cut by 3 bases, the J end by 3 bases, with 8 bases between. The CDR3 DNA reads TGTGCCAGCAGTGAGTTACTAGACTATGGCTACACCTTC. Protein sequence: CASSELLDYGYTF.

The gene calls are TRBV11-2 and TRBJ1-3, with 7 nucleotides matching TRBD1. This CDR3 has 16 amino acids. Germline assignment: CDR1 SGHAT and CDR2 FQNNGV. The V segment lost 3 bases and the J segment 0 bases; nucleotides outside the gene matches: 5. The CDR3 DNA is TGTGCCAGCAGCTTGAGTTCAGGGGGCTCTGGAAACACCATATATTTT. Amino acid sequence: CASSLSSGGSGNTIYF. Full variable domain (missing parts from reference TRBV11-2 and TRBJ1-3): EAGVAQSPRYKIIEKRQSVAFWCNPISGHATLYWYQQILGQGPKLLIQFQNNGVVDDSQLPKDRFSAERLKGVDSTLKIQPAKLEDSAVYLCASSLSSGGSGNTIYFGEGSWLTVV.

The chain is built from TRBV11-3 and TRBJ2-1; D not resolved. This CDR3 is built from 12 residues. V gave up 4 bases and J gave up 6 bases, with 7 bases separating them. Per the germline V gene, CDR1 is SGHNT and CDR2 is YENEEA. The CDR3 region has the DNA TGTGCCAGCAGCTATAGCACCAATGAGCAGTTCTTC. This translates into CASSYSTNEQFF.

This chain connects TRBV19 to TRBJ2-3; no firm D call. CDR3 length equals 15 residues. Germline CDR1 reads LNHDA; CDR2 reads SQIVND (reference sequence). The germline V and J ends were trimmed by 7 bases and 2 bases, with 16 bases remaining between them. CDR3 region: CASTPDGLSTDTQYF. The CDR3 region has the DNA TGTGCCAGTACCCCCGATGGATTGTCCACAGATACGCAGTATTTT.

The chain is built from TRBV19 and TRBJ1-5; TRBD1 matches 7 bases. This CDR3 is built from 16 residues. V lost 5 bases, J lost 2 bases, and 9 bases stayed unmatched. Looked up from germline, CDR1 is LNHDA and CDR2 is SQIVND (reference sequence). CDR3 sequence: CASSVTGTGGNQPQHF. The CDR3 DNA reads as TGTGCCAGTAGTGTCACAGGAACAGGGGGCAATCAGCCCCAGCATTTT.

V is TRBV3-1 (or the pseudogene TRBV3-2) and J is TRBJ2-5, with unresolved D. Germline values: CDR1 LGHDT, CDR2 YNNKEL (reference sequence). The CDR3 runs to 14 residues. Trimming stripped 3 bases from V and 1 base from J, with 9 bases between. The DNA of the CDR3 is TGTGCCAGCAGCCAGGGTCAGCTCCAAGAGACCCAGTACTTC. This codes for CASSQGQLQETQYF.

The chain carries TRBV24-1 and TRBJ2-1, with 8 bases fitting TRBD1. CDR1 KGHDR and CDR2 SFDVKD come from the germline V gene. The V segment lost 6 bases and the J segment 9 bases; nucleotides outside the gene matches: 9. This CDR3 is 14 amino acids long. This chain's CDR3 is CATSRGQDLSEQFF. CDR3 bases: TGTGCCACCAGTCGGGGACAGGATCTCAGTGAGCAGTTCTTC.

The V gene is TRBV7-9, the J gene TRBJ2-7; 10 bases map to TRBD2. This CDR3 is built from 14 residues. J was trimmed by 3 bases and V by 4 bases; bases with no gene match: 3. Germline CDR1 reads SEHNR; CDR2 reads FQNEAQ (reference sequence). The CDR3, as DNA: TGTGCCAGCAGCTCAGCTAGCGGGGGCTACGAGCAGTACTTC. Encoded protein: CASSSASGGYEQYF.

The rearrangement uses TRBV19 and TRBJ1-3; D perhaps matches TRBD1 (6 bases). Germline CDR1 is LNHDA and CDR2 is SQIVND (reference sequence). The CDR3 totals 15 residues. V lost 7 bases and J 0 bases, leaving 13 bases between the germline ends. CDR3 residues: CASTSGQFSGNTIYF. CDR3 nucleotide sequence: TGTGCCAGTACCTCCGGACAGTTCTCTGGAAACACCATATATTTT.

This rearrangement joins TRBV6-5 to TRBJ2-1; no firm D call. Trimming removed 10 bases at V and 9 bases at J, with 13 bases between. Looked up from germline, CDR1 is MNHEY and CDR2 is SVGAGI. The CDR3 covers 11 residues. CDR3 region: CAINLYGEQFF. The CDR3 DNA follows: TGTGCCATCAATCTTTACGGTGAGCAGTTCTTC.

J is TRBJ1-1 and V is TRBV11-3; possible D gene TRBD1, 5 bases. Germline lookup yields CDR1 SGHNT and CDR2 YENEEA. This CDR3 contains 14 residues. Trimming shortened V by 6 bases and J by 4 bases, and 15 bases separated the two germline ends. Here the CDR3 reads CASRRAGDGTEAFF. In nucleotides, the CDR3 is TGTGCCAGCAGACGAGCGGGGGACGGCACTGAAGCTTTCTTT.

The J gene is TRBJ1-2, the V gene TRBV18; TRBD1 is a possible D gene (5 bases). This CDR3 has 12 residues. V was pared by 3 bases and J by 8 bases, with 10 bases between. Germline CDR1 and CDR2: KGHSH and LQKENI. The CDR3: CASSPTGAGYTF. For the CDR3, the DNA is TGTGCCAGCTCACCCACAGGTGCGGGCTACACCTTC.